This TCR beta chain was identified during a study of siplizumab effects on memory and regulatory T cells. Points from the study as a whole: Proliferating Tregs taken from siplizumab cultures were not shown to have a confirmed suppressive function. Poor capture below about 10^-5 frequency left most alloreactive clones unmapped to unstimulated subsets. Siplizumab produced a significant reduction in alloreactive sequences that were traceable to unstimulated CD4+ memory cells. Naive T cells apparently outstripped memory cells in diversity and seemed major alloresponse contributors.

Trimming removed 5 bases at V and 4 bases at J, with 20 bases between. Per germline, CDR1 LNHDA and CDR2 SQIVND (reference sequence). The CDR3 is made up of 16 amino acids. About this clone itself: The antigen remains undetermined.

The protocol was immunoSEQ multiplex PCR, while the TCRdb copy is restricted to in-frame clones and leaves out a portion. This table has 85,000 to 90,000 clones, 80% to 90% appearing once. Material: CD4+ T cells sorted from blood. The clonotype was recovered from a human donor in good health. J is TRBJ1-2 and V is TRBV19, with a weak D call TRBD1 (6 bases). Here the CDR3 DNA reads TGTGCCAGTAGTCTCGAGGACAGAAAGGGTTCCTATGGCTACACCTTC. Translated, it gives CASSLEDRKGSYGYTF.